A selection of T cell receptor beta chains follows, all from one sample in a study of graft-versus-host responses after intestinal transplantation. These TCRs are of unknown antigen specificity. Here immunoSEQ multiplex PCR was the method, and the copy in TCRdb shows in-frame clones only, minus some. The table shows about 99,000 clones, with over 85% occurring only once. The sample consisted of unstimulated CD8+ T cells sorted from spleen or lymph node cells, taken before intestinal transplant. These receptors all come from a human donor who received an intestinal transplant. The CDR3 runs from the conserved cysteine through the conserved F or W. Fields, in order: V gene, J gene, clone size, D gene, CDR3 DNA, CDR3 protein. D genes are given only for firm matches. Size is omitted from some rows. Given values are once, few, many or a class for expanded clones.

>TRBV29-1|TRBJ2-7|NA|TRBD1
TGCAGCGTTCGGACAGGGGGCCGATACGAGCAGTACTTC
CSVRTGGRYEQYF
>TRBV5-1|TRBJ2-1|NA|NA
TGCGCCAGCAGCTTGCCCCCAATCAATGAGCAGTTCTTC
CASSLPPINEQFF
>TRBV5-1|TRBJ1-1|NA|TRBD1
TGTGCCAGCAGCTTTCAGGGGGCTGAAGCTTTCTTT
CASSFQGAEAFF
>TRBV5-6|TRBJ2-7|NA|TRBD1
TGTGCCAGCAGCTTGACACCGGGACAGGCGTACGAGCAGTACTTC
CASSLTPGQAYEQYF
>TRBV4-1|TRBJ2-4|NA|NA
TGCGCCAGCAGCGTGGGTACCAAAAACATTCAGTACTTC
CASSVGTKNIQYF
>TRBV5-1|TRBJ2-5|NA|TRBD2
TGCGCCAGCAGCTGGATGGGGGGGAGAGAGACCCAGTACTTC
CASSWMGGRETQYF
>TRBV27|TRBJ1-5|NA|TRBD1
TGTGCCAGCAGTTTATCGGGACAACAGGGGGGCCATCAGCCCCAGCATTTT
CASSLSGQQGGHQPQHF
>TRBV4-1|TRBJ2-1|NA|NA
TGCGCCAGCAGCCACCAAAACAATGAGCAGTTCTTC
CASSHQNNEQFF
>TRBV15|TRBJ2-1|NA|TRBD1
TGTGCCACCAGCCCCGGACAGGCTTCCTACAATGAGCAGTTCTTC
CATSPGQASYNEQFF
>TRBV5-6|TRBJ2-1|NA|NA
TGTGCCAGCAGCTGGGAGGACAATGAGCAGTTCTTC
CASSWEDNEQFF
>TRBV5-4|TRBJ1-2|NA|TRBD1
TGTGCCAGCAGCCTCGACAGGGGGCAAGGGCGAGAGGGCTACACCTTC
CASSLDRGQGREGYTF
>TRBV5-4|TRBJ2-7|NA|NA
TGTGCCAGCAGCTTCTCCGGGACAACCTACGAGCAGTACTTC
CASSFSGTTYEQYF
>TRBV5-1|TRBJ1-1|once|NA
TGCGCCAGCAGCTTACAGGGCCGGTTTGGGAACACTGAAGCTTTCTTT
CASSLQGRFGNTEAFF
>TRBV2|TRBJ2-2|NA|NA
TGTGCCAGCAGTGGAGAGCCGGGACTTACGAACACCGGGGAGCTGTTTTTT
CASSGEPGLTNTGELFF
>TRBV4-1|TRBJ1-2|once|NA
TGCGCCAGCAGCCGAATATTACGGGCGAACTATGGCTACACCTTC
CASSRILRANYGYTF
>TRBV4-1|TRBJ1-5|NA|TRBD1
TGCGCCAGCAGTCCACAGGGGGCGATTGGCGGCAATCAGCCCCAGCATTTT
CASSPQGAIGGNQPQHF
>TRBV6-1|TRBJ1-2|NA|NA
TGTGCCAGCAGTGTTGGAGAGGGCTATGGCTACACCTTC
CASSVGEGYGYTF
>TRBV19|TRBJ2-7|few|NA
TGTGCCAGTAGCCCTAGGGAGGAGGACGAGCAGTACTTC
CASSPREEDEQYF
>TRBV29-1|TRBJ2-2|NA|NA
TGCAGCGTTGACGGTTTTCGAGGGGGAGGCGGGGAGCTGTTTTTT
CSVDGFRGGGGELFF
>TRBV27|TRBJ1-2|NA|NA
TGTGCCAGCAGTTTGAGCCACCGACTATCCTATGGCTACACCTTC
CASSLSHRLSYGYTF
>TRBV5-6|TRBJ2-7|few|NA
TGTGCCAGCAACGACGGACAGTCCTACGAGCAGTACTTC
CASNDGQSYEQYF
>TRBV5-1|TRBJ2-5|NA|NA
TGCGCCAGCAGGTATGGCCGCGGTCAAGAGACCCAGTACTTC
CASRYGRGQETQYF
>TRBV5-1|TRBJ1-1|NA|TRBD1
TGCGCCAGCAGCTTGGTATACAGGGGGCGCAGAGACACTGAAGCTTTCTTT
CASSLVYRGRRDTEAFF
>TRBV2|TRBJ2-3|NA|TRBD2
TGTGCCAGCAGTGCGAGCGGGGGGGCCCTCACAGATACGCAGTATTTT
CASSASGGALTDTQYF
>TRBV2|TRBJ2-7|once|NA
TGTGCCAGCGGCCTCTACACCTACGAGCAGTACTTC
CASGLYTYEQYF
>TRBV5-1|TRBJ1-1|NA|TRBD1
TGCGCCAGCAGCTTGGCCCCTGGACAGGGTAGGGACACTGAAGCTTTCTTT
CASSLAPGQGRDTEAFF
>TRBV9|TRBJ2-1|NA|TRBD2
TGTGCCAGCAGCCGTAGCGGGGGGAGCTCCTACAATGAGCAGTTCTTC
CASSRSGGSSYNEQFF
>TRBV4-2|TRBJ2-1|NA|NA
TGTGCCAGCAGCCGATCGAGTGAGCAGTTCTTC
CASSRSSEQFF
>TRBV29-1|TRBJ2-1|NA|NA
TGCAGCGTTGAAGTGGACGGGGACTCCTACAATGAGCAGTTCTTC
CSVEVDGDSYNEQFF
>TRBV10-1|TRBJ2-3|NA|TRBD2
TGCGCCAGCAGCGGGGGGGTTACAGATACGCAGTATTTT
CASSGGVTDTQYF
>TRBV18|TRBJ2-7|NA|TRBD1
TGTGCCAGCTCACCAGGACAGGGCGCTTTCGAGCAGTACTTC
CASSPGQGAFEQYF
>TRBV4-1|TRBJ2-2|NA|NA
TGCGCCAGCAGCCAAGCGAGGGGGAACACCGGGGAGCTGTTTTTT
CASSQARGNTGELFF
>TRBV6-6|TRBJ2-7|NA|NA
TGTGCCAGCAGGGAACTTCGAACCTACGAGCAGTACTTC
CASRELRTYEQYF
>TRBV27|TRBJ1-1|NA|NA
TGTGCCAGCAGTTTTTCCGCCAGGGCGGTCGCAGGAGCTTTCTTT
CASSFSARAVAGAFF
>TRBV15|TRBJ2-7|NA|TRBD2
TGTGCCACCAGCAGGACCGTGGGACTAGCGGGGGGTATGTACGAGCAGTACTTC
CATSRTVGLAGGMYEQYF
>TRBV6-5|TRBJ1-4|NA|TRBD1
TGTGCCAGCAGGACAGGGTTTTCAACTAATGAAAAACTGTTTTTT
CASRTGFSTNEKLFF
>TRBV6-4|TRBJ2-7|NA|NA
TGTGCCAGCATACTACAGGGCTACGAGCAGTACTTC
CASILQGYEQYF
>TRBV18|TRBJ2-2|NA|NA
TGTGCCAGCTCACCGCCGGGACTGCGGACCAACACCGGGGAGCTGTTTTTT
CASSPPGLRTNTGELFF
>TRBV7-9|TRBJ1-4|NA|NA
TGTGCCAGCAGTTACGATATTTATAAGGAAAAACTGTTTTTT
CASSYDIYKEKLFF
>TRBV2|TRBJ1-6|NA|TRBD1
TGTGCCAGCAGTTGGGACAGGCGAAATTCACCCCTCCACTTT
CASSWDRRNSPLHF
>TRBV23-1|TRBJ1-2|NA|NA
TGCGCCAGCAGTCAGGGGCATGGGGATGTTAACTATGGCTACACCTTC
CASSQGHGDVNYGYTF
>TRBV2|TRBJ2-3|once|NA
TGTGCCAGCCTTGGGCCCAGGGCACGTAAAGATACGCAGTATTTT
CASLGPRARKDTQYF
>TRBV27|TRBJ1-2|once|TRBD1
TGTGCCAGCAGCTCCGCAACCGGGACAGGCACTTATGGCTACACCTTC
CASSSATGTGTYGYTF
>TRBV27|TRBJ2-3|NA|NA
TGTGCCAGCAGTTCTCGGGTGGTGACTAGCACAGATACGCAGTATTTT
CASSSRVVTSTDTQYF
>TRBV4-2|TRBJ1-2|NA|TRBD1
TGTGCCAGCAGCCAAGATGTAACAGGGGAAGGGAACTATGGCTACACCTTC
CASSQDVTGEGNYGYTF